This record covers a single TCR beta chain. This clone was counted many times. There is no known antigen for this receptor. The species here is mouse, which means the gene names and germline sequences are mouse ones. Read data end 4 residues before the CDR3 end; the end is taken from the germline J gene. Library creation used the immunoSEQ multiplex PCR assay. For TCR sequencing, RNA was extracted from every sample and reverse transcribed into cDNA to serve as template. First-strand cDNA was synthesized with SuperScript III using a 2:1 mix of oligo-dT and random hexamers. Amplification bias was assessed with a synthetic immune receptor repertoire, and residual bias was removed computationally. Libraries were sequenced on Illumina HiSeq with 60 bp reads covering the CDR3, read from J toward V. Per the authors' processing: Raw reads were preprocessed to remove errors, and CDR3 was defined by IMGT conventions from the conserved cysteine to phenylalanine. To get clonality, Shannon entropy was normalized by log2 of the number of productive unique TCRs and the result was subtracted from 1. Whether scalp clones were CD4 or CD8 was inferred by matching scalp TCRbeta sequences against CD4 and CD8 repertoires sorted from blood. The table was pulled from immuneACCESS by TCRdb, which kept in-frame rearrangements only. Such tables lose some clones; where checked, under half of the loss comes from unresolved V genes, and the rest has no known cause. Clone size and V and J calls were adopted from that table, with D and trimming inferred from the DNA. The table gives around 3,200 clones for this sample, with none occurring only once. Roughly two fifths of the sample is taken by the ten largest.

These data come from a study of CD8+ T cells in alopecia areata (dated by TCRdb to between 2017 and 2018). Background on the whole study: Female C3H/HeJ recipients, roughly 6-11 weeks old, were grafted with skin from C3H/HeJ donors with spontaneous alopecia (about 6-12 months old). In both human patients and the C3H/HeJ mouse model, the study applied high-throughput TCRbeta sequencing to look at T cell clonal expansion in alopecia areata. Scalp tissue and sorted CD4+ and CD8+ peripheral blood T cells from patchy and totalis/universalis alopecia areata patients and from healthy controls were covered by human TCRbeta sequencing. Scalp clonality was compared across normal scalp (n=4), patchy alopecia areata scalp (n=8), and alopecia totalis/universalis scalp (n=8). RNA came from the PAXgene miRNA kit for fixed scalp, the miRNeasy kit for PBMCs, and the RNeasy kit for mouse skin. TCRbeta CDR3 regions were amplified by immunoSEQ multiplex PCR using 35 Vbeta forward and 13 Jbeta reverse primers. General findings and caveats noted by the study authors: TCR sequences shared between patients were less clear than in mice, possibly partly because of HLA diversity in the patient population. Higher clonality and more expanded CD8+ clones were observed in lesional scalp than in normal scalp, particularly in alopecia totalis/universalis, a finding suggestive of antigenic drive. Scalp TCR repertoire analysis is complicated because resident alphabeta T cells in normal human skin are also sequenced, whereas mouse skin is dominated by gammadelta T cells.

The CDR3 holds 13 amino acids from the cysteine to the phenylalanine. The DNA shown is the part of the CDR3 that was read: 27 bases, in frame from base 1. V is pared back by 9 bases and J by 0 bases, with 11 bases lying between the germline termini. Looking up the germline V gene yields CDR1 KGHTA and CDR2 FRNEEI. The chain couples TRBV24 to TRBJ1-1; the D gene is possibly TRBD1, with 6 bases matching. This sequence was found in a C3H/HeJ mouse with alopecia areata. The MHC haplotype carried by mice of this strain is H2-k. Sequencing was performed on lesional skin. Partial CDR3 DNA: TGTGCCAGAGGGGGGGGTGCAAACACA. It encodes CARGGGANT. The entire CDR3 protein is CARGGGANTEVFF.